This T cell receptor beta chain was documented in a study of identical twins (dated by TCRdb to the mid-2010s). Turning to the overall study: The study deep-sequenced TCR alpha and beta repertoires from monozygotic twins, unrelated adults of various ages and cord blood to test whether fetal clonotypes persist. Replicate twin experiments were performed at different times using different library preparation protocols to rule out contamination.

The CDR3 numbers 15 residues from cysteine through phenylalanine. Only the CDR3 DNA stays, 45 bases, in frame from base 1. The germline V gene (reference sequence) specifies DFQATT as CDR1 and SNEGSKA as CDR2. V loses 6 bases at its end and J loses 10 bases; junction bases beyond the gene matches: 14. Broader findings and caveats from the paper: In monozygotic twins, recombination models systematically underestimated out-of-frame TCR alpha sharing, but the models matched the sharing seen between unrelated individuals. Invariant T cells such as MAIT and iNKT could partly confound zero-insertion analyses, although diverse VJ usage argued against such confounding for most clonotypes. Fewer insertions were carried by abundant cord blood beta clonotypes; a weaker similar trend was observed in young adult naive repertoires, while no such trend was observed in memory repertoires. Because the same donors could not be followed over many years, the conclusions relied on cross-sectional statistical analysis. Out-of-frame TCR alpha sequences shared between twins showed an excess of low generation-probability sequences compared with coincidental sharing between unrelated individuals. In beta out-of-frame sequences, excess twin sharing was weaker, because having fewer shared sequences lowered the signal-to-noise ratio.

This clonotype was detected ten times or more. This receptor's antigen is unknown. Base qualities are not provided; no much larger clone lies one nucleotide away. Library preparation employed 5' RACE. The instrument given in TCRdb is Illumina HiSeq 2000. Template switching introduced a universal primer binding site; the final cDNA contained a unique molecular identifier, enabling accurate counting of TCR cDNA molecules. Specific primers in the conserved constant-segment region were used to synthesize first-strand cDNA for TCR alpha and beta chains. To control for contamination, every cDNA library was double barcoded, receiving both a SMART-Mk sample barcode and Illumina barcodes. TruSeq adapter sequences, together with Illumina sample barcodes, were added in two successive PCR steps. The TCR alpha and beta cDNA libraries were sequenced on the Illumina HiSeq platform using custom primers. Concerning the study's data processing: Raw reads were processed with MiGEC to extract unique molecular identifiers, and MiXCR was used to determine CDR3 positions. For each individual, recombination models were inferred using an EM algorithm with the repgenHMM and IGoR tools. Shared clonotypes were analyzed with the tcR package in R, and sharing was normalized by the product of cloneset sizes. To study raw recombination free of thymic and clonal selection effects, out-of-frame nonproductive sequences were analyzed. Clones were called with MiXCR by TCRdb after fastp trimmed the public reads at Q25, and only in-frame beta chains were retained. Rows with one shared CDR3 protein collapse into an entry with the most common genes and DNA. The V and J calls and clone size come from TCRdb's table, not from the authors' own analysis. This sample is represented by 450,000 or so distinct CDR3 sequences; 13% to 15% of them were singletons. The top ten hold approximately 1% of the sample.

Every donor was a healthy Caucasian. Three pairs of female monozygotic twins, all aged roughly 18 to 29 years, made up the twin cohort. Positive isolation kits from Invitrogen were used to isolate CD4+ and CD8+ T cell populations. These data are also associated with another study on yellow fever vaccine responses in identical twins. As the second study states: The T cell response to vaccination in identical twins was reported by the authors to appear partly convergent and partly personalized. Focusing on identical twins, the study followed the T cell clones that responded to the vaccine, and did so with precision.

The TCR originated in a woman under 30 in good health. The chain is made from TRBV20-1 and TRBJ2-3, with TRBD2 matching 12 junction bases. The sequenced material came from CD4+ T cells sorted from blood. The DNA is as follows: TGCAGTGCCACGACTAGCGGGGGAAACCTGGGTGCGCAGTATTTT. This codes for CSATTSGGNLGAQYF.